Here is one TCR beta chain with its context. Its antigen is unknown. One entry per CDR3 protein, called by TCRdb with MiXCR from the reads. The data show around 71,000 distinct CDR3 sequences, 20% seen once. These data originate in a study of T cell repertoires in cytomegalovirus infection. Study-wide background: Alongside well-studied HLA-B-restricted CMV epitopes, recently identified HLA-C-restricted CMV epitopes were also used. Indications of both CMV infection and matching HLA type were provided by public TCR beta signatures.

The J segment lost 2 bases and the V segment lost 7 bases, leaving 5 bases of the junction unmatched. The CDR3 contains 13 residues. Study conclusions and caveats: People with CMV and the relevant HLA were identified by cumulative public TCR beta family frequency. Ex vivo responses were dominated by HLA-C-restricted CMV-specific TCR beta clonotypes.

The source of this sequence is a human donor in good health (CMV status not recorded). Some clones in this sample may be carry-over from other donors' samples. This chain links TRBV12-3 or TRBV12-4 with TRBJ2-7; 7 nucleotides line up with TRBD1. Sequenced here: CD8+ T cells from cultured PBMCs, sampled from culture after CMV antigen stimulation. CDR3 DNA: TGTGCCAGCACAGGGACAGATACCTACGAGCAGTACTTC. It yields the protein CASTGTDTYEQYF.